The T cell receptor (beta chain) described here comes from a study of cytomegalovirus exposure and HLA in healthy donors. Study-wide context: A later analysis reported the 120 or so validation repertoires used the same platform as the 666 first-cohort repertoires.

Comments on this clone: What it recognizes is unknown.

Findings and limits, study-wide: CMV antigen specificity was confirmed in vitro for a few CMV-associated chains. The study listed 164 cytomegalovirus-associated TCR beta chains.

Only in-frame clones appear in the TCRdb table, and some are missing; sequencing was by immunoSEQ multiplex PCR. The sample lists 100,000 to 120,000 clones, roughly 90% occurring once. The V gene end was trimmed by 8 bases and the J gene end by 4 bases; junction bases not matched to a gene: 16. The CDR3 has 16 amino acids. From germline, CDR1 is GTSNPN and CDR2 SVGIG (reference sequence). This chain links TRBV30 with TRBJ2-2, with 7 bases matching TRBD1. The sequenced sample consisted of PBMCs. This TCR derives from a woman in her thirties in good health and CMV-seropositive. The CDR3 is CAGHVLGQLTTGELFF. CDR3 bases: TGTGCCGGGCATGTTTTGGGACAGTTAACCACCGGGGAGCTGTTTTTT.